This section outlines one T cell receptor (beta chain) sequence together with its context. This record belongs to a study of CD8 T cells in Susac syndrome. From germline, CDR1 is SGDLS and CDR2 YYNGEE. Trimming removed 4 bases from V and 5 bases from J, with 6 bases in between. The CDR3 contains 12 residues. Reverse transcription of roughly 0.5 to 1 ug RNA was performed with random hexamers. In TCRdb, the immunoSEQ multiplex PCR reads were re-called with MiXCR into one record per CDR3 protein. The sample records under 150,000 distinct CDR3 sequences, approximately 94% being singletons. The chain is built from TRBV9 and TRBJ2-2; D not certain. Sample: CD4+ T cells from PBMCs. The sequence was collected from a human donor with Susac syndrome. The CDR3 DNA sequence: TGTGCCAGCAGCCAGACGACCGGGGAGCTGTTTTTT. As protein: CASSQTTGELFF.